Described below is a single T cell receptor beta chain sequence and its context. This sample is part of a study of blood T cell repertoires in COVID-19. Per the germline V gene, CDR1 is LGHDT and CDR2 is YNNKEL (reference sequence). The CDR3 covers 13 residues. V lost 4 bases and J lost 6, with 11 bases in between. TCRdb's table, derived via immunoSEQ multiplex PCR, lists solely in-frame clones and lacks some. The data show a few hundred thousand clones, 70% to 90% seen once. The origin of this receptor is a man in his forties or fifties with acute or convalescent COVID-19. The sample consisted of peripheral blood. V and J are TRBV3-1 (or the pseudogene TRBV3-2) and TRBJ2-3; D is perhaps TRBD2 (5 bases). The CDR3: CASSPPSWDTQYF. CDR3 DNA: TGTGCCAGCAGCCCCCCTAGCTGGGATACGCAGTATTTT.